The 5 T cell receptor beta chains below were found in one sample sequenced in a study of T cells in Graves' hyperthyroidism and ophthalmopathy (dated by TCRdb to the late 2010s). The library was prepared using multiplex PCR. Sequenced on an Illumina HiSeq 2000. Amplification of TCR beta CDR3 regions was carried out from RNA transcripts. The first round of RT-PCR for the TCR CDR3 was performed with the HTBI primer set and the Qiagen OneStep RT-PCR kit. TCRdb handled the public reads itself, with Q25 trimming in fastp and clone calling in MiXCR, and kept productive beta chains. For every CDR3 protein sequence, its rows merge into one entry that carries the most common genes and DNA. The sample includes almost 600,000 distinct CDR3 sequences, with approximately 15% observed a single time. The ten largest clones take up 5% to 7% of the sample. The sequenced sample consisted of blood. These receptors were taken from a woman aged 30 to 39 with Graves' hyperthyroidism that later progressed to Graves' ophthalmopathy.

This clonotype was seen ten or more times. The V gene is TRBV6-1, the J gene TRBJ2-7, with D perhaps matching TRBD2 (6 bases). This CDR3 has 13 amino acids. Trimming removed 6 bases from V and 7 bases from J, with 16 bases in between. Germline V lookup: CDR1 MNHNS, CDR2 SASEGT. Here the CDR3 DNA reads TGTGCCAGCAGACGCAGCCTACGGGAGGAGCAGTACTTC. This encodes CASRRSLREEQYF.

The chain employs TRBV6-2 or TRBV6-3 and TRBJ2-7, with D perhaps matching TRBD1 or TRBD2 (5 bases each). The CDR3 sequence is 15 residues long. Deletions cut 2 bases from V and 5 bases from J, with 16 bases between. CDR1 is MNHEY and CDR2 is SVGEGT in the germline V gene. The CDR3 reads CASSYVEGLKDEQYF. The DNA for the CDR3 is TGTGCCAGCAGTTACGTCGAGGGGCTTAAGGACGAGCAGTACTTC.

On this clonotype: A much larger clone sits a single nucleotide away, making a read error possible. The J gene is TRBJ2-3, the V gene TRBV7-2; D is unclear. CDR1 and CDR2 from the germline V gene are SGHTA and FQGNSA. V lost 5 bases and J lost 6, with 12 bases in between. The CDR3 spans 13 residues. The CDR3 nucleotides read TGTGCCAGCAGCCCCCTTGGGGTTGATACGCAGTATTTT. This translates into CASSPLGVDTQYF.

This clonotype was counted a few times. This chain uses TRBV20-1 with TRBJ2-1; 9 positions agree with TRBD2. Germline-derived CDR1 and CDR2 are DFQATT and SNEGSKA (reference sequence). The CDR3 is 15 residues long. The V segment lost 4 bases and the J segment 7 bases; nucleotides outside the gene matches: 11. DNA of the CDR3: TGCAGTGCTATGATCCTAGCGGGAAGTAAGAATGAGCAGTTCTTC. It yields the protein CSAMILAGSKNEQFF.

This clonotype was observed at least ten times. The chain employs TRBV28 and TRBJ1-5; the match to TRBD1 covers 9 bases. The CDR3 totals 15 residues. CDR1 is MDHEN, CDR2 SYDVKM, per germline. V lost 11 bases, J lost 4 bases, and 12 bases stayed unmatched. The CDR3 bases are TGTGCCTTACAGGGGGCCTCCGAGGGGAATCAGCCCCAGCATTTT. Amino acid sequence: CALQGASEGNQPQHF.